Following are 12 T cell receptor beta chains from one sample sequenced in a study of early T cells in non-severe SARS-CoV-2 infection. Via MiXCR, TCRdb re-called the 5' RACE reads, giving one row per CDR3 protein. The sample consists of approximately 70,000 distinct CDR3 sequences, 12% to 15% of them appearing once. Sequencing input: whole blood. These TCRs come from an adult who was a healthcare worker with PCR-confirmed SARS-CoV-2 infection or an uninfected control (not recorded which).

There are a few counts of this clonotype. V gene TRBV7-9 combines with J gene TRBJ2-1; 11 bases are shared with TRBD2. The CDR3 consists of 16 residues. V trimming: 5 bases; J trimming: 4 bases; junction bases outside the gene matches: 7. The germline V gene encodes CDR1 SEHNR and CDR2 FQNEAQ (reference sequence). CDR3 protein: CASSVPLAGVYNEQFF. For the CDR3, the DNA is TGTGCCAGCAGCGTGCCACTAGCGGGGGTTTACAATGAGCAGTTCTTC. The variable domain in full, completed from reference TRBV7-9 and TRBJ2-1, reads DTGVSQNPRHKITKRGQNVTFRCDPISEHNRLYWYRQTLGQGPEFLTYFQNEAQLEKSRLLSDRFSAERPKGSFSTLEIQRTEQGDSAMYLCASSVPLAGVYNEQFFGPGTRLTVL.

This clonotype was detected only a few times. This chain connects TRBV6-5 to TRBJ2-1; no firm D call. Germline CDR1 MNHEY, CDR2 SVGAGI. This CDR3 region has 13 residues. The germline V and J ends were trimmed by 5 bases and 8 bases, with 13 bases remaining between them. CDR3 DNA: TGTGCCAGCAGTCTGCCTGGACGCGATGAGCAGTTCTTC. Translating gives CASSLPGRDEQFF.

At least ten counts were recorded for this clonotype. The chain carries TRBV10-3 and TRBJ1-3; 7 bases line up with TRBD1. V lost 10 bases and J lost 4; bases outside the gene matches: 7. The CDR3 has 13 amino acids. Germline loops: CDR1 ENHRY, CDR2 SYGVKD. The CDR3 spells CATGTAGGNTIYF. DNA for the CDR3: TGTGCCACCGGGACAGCTGGCGGAAACACCATATATTTT.

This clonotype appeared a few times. CDR3 protein: CASSPGQGAVNEQFF. The CDR3 nucleotides read TGTGCCAGCAGCCCTGGACAGGGGGCCGTGAATGAGCAGTTCTTC. This chain connects TRBV5-6 to TRBJ2-1, with 11 bases fitting TRBD1. Germline values: CDR1 SGHDT, CDR2 YYEEEE. The V gene end was trimmed by 4 bases and the J gene end by 7 bases; junction bases not matched to a gene: 7. The length of the CDR3 is 15 residues.

The CDR3 spells CASSIGYNQPQHF. The DNA for the CDR3 is TGTGCCAGTAGTATCGGTTATAATCAGCCCCAGCATTTT. The gene calls are TRBV19 and TRBJ1-5; no clear D gene. This CDR3 spans 13 amino acids. The V end lost 3 bases, the J end lost 4 bases, and 7 bases lay between the germline ends. Germline V gene lookup returns CDR1 LNHDA and CDR2 SQIVND (reference sequence).

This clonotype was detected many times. The CDR3 DNA reads TGCAGTGCTAGGACGGGGCGGGAAAGCACAGATACGCAGTATTTT. Translating gives CSARTGRESTDTQYF. J is TRBJ2-3 and V is TRBV20-1, with D maybe TRBD2 (6 bases). Germline V CDR1 and CDR2: DFQATT, SNEGSKA (reference sequence). The V gene lost 3 bases and the J gene lost 0 bases, with 13 bases spanning the gap. The CDR3 sequence is 15 residues long.

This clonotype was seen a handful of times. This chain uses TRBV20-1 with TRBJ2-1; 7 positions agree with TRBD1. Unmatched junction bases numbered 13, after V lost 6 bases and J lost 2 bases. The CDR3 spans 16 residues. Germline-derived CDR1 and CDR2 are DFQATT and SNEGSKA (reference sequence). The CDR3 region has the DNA TGCAGTGCCCCAGGTTCGTACAGGGGTCCCTACAATGAGCAGTTCTTC. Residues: CSAPGSYRGPYNEQFF.

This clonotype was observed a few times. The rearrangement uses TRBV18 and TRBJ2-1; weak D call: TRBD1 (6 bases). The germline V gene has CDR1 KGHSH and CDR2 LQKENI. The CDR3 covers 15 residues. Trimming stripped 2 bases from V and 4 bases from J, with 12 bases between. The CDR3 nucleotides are TGTGCCAGCTCACCAACGGGACACCTTTACAATGAGCAGTTCTTC. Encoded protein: CASSPTGHLYNEQFF. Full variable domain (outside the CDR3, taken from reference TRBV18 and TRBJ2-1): NAGVMQNPRHLVRRRGQEARLRCSPMKGHSHVYWYRQLPEEGLKFMVYLQKENIIDESGMPKERFSAEFPKEGPSILRIQQVVRGDSAAYFCASSPTGHLYNEQFFGPGTRLTVL.

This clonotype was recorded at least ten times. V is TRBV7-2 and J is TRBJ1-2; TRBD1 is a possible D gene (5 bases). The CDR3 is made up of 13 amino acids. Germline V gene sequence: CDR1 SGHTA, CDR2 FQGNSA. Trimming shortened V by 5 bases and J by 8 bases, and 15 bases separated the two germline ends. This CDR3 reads CASSRIQGEGYTF. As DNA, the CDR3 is TGTGCCAGCAGCCGGATCCAGGGTGAAGGCTACACCTTC.

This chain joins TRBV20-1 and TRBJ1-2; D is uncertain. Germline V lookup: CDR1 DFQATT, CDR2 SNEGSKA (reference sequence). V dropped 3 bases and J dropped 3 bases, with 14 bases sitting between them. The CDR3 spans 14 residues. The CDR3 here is CSARSLRSDYGYTF. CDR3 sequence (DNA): TGCAGTGCTAGGTCCCTACGGAGTGACTATGGCTACACCTTC.

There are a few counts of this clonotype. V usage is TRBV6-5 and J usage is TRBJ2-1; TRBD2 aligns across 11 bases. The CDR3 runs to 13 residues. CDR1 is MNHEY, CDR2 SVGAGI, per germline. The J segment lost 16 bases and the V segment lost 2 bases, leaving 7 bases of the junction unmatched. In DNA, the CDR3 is TGTGCCAGCAGTTACACTAGCGGGGGCCCCCCCTTCTTC. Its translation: CASSYTSGGPPFF.

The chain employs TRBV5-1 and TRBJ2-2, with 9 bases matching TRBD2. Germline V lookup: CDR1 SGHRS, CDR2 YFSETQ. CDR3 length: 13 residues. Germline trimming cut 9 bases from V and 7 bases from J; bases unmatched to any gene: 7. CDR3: CATSGETGGELFF. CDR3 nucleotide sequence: TGCGCCACTAGCGGGGAGACCGGCGGGGAGCTGTTTTTT.